The sequence of this T cell receptor beta chain was determined in a study of Ad26.COV2.S vaccination and SARS-CoV-2 variants. Looking at the study overall: Each vaccinee took Ad26.COV2.S intramuscularly, once or twice 56 days apart.

The sample's treatment: some 20 received Ad26.COV2.S at low or high dose, single or two shots; several received placebo; per-sample allocation not given. The samples were gathered on day 63 after the first injection of vaccine or placebo. This CDR3 is built from 16 residues. The germline CDR1 and CDR2 sequences are SNHLY and FYNNEI. J gave up 2 bases and V 5 bases, and 3 bases lay outside the gene matches. The method was immunoSEQ multiplex PCR; TCRdb's version includes in-frame clones alone and lacks a portion of them. The sample lists over 450,000 clones; 89% were seen once. This TCR came from a person between 18 and 65 years old who received the Ad26.COV2.S COVID-19 vaccine or a placebo. This chain connects TRBV2 to TRBJ2-5; 15 nucleotides agree with TRBD2. The sequencing here drew on peripheral blood, taken in a trial of Ad26.COV2.S vaccine versus placebo. This CDR3 reads CASSQGTSGGQETQYF. The CDR3 DNA is TGTGCCAGCAGTCAAGGGACTAGCGGGGGGCAAGAGACCCAGTACTTC. Based on the CDR3 plus reference TRBV2 and TRBJ2-5, the full variable domain is EPEVTQTPSHQVTQMGQEVILRCVPISNHLYFYWYRQILGQKVEFLVSFYNNEISEKSEIFDDQFSVERPDGSNFTLKIRSTKLEDSAMYFCASSQGTSGGQETQYFGPGTRLLVL.